Listed below are T cell receptor beta chains from one sample, sequenced in a study of cytomegalovirus exposure and HLA in healthy donors. The method was immunoSEQ multiplex PCR; TCRdb's version includes in-frame clones alone and lacks a portion of them. The sample yields about 59,000 clones, about 77% seen once. Sequenced material: PBMCs. The receptors were sampled from a man aged 25 to 45 in good health and CMV-seropositive. CDR3s include the opening cysteine and the closing phenylalanine or tryptophan. Fields, in order: D gene, J gene, V gene, clone size, CDR3 DNA, CDR3 protein. The D gene is left open where the match is weak. Clone size appears in some rows only: once, few, many, or a class for an expanded clone.

>.|TRBJ1-2|TRBV7-2|.
TGTGCCAGCAGCTTCAACTCGGGCAGTCTTGGACTTGGCTACACCTTC
CASSFNSGSLGLGYTF
>TRBD1|TRBJ1-2|TRBV6-6|few
TGTGCCAGCAGTTACCCGGGACAGGGACTCTATGGCTACACCTTC
CASSYPGQGLYGYTF
>TRBD1|TRBJ2-2|TRBV7-2|once
TGTGCCAGCAGCTTAGGAGGTCCCAGGGGGATCACCGGGGAGCTGTTTTTT
CASSLGGPRGITGELFF
>.|TRBJ1-5|TRBV28|.
TGTGCCAGCAGTTTATGGAACAGAAATATAAATCAGCCCCAGCATTTT
CASSLWNRNINQPQHF
>.|TRBJ1-2|TRBV19|.
TGTGCCAGTAGCGAAGAACGGAGGCATGGCTACACCTTC
CASSEERRHGYTF
>.|TRBJ1-1|TRBV7-2|.
TGTGCCAGCAGCTTAAACAGGGTGACTGAAGCTTTCTTT
CASSLNRVTEAFF
>TRBD2|TRBJ2-1|TRBV11-3|once
TGTGCCAGCAGCAGGAGCGGGGGGGTGAATGAGCAGTTCTTC
CASSRSGGVNEQFF
>.|TRBJ1-1|TRBV19|.
TGTGCCAGTAGTATTACCTCGGGATCGAACACTGAAGCTTTCTTT
CASSITSGSNTEAFF
>.|TRBJ1-5|TRBV29-1|.
TGCAGCGTGGTAGACAGAAGCAATCAGCCCCAGCATTTT
CSVVDRSNQPQHF
>.|TRBJ2-7|TRBV2|few
TGTGCCAGCAGTGACTGGGACAACAACGAGCAGTACTTC
CASSDWDNNEQYF
>.|TRBJ1-6|TRBV11-2|few
TGTGCCAGCAGCTTAGACGTACCCGGAAGTGGGCCACCCCTCCACTTT
CASSLDVPGSGPPLHF
>.|TRBJ1-4|TRBV4-3|.
TGCGCCAGCAGCCAAGATTATTTGTCAGCAACTAATGAAAAACTGTTTTTT
CASSQDYLSATNEKLFF
>.|TRBJ1-1|TRBV4-2|.
TGTGCCAGCAGCCAAGATTTGGGCAGGGCGGCGAACACTGAAGCTTTCTTT
CASSQDLGRAANTEAFF
>.|TRBJ2-1|TRBV29-1|.
TGCAGCGTTGGAGGACAGTTGGTTTACAATGAGCAGTTCTTC
CSVGGQLVYNEQFF
>TRBD1|TRBJ1-1|TRBV11-2|once
TGTGCCAGCAGATATACAGGACAGGGGGCCGATGCTTTCTTT
CASRYTGQGADAFF
>TRBD2|TRBJ2-1|TRBV5-1|.
TGCGCCAGCAGCCCATCTAGCGGGGGGCCCATAGAGCAGTTCTTC
CASSPSSGGPIEQFF
>TRBD1|TRBJ1-1|TRBV4-1|.
TGCGCCAGCAGCCAAGGAGGGGGCCCCACAATTGGCACTGAAGCTTTCTTT
CASSQGGGPTIGTEAFF
>TRBD1|TRBJ1-2|TRBV7-3|.
TGTGCCAGCAGCTCCGGGACAGGGGAGGATGGCTACACCTTC
CASSSGTGEDGYTF